This T cell receptor (beta chain) was recorded in a study of radiation and T cells in renal cell carcinoma. Study-wide results and caveats: In blood, top tumor clones expanded by 2 weeks, shrinking by 4.

Germline values: CDR1 SNHLY, CDR2 FYNNEI. CDR3 length: 10 amino acids. V was trimmed by 5 bases and J by 3 bases, leaving 2 bases between them. The time point here: blood 4 weeks post-SBRT, at nephrectomy. As to treatment: 15 Gy SBRT to primary tumor, nephrectomy 4 weeks later. Nephrectomy followed 15 Gy stereotactic body radiation by 4 weeks. TCRdb keeps only in-frame clones here, not all; method: immunoSEQ multiplex PCR. The profile shows over 35,000 clones, 70% to 85% of them singletons. About this clone: Its cognate antigen is unknown.

V gene TRBV2 combines with J gene TRBJ2-7; D remains ambiguous. The TCR sequence derives from a woman in her 70s with renal cell carcinoma. This sample comprised blood, obtained from a patient whose treatment included radiotherapy and nephrectomy. Here the CDR3 reads CASSLYEQYF. CDR3 DNA: TGTGCCAGCAGTCTCTACGAGCAGTACTTC. Looking up the rest from reference TRBV2 and TRBJ2-7 gives the full variable domain: EPEVTQTPSHQVTQMGQEVILRCVPISNHLYFYWYRQILGQKVEFLVSFYNNEISEKSEIFDDQFSVERPDGSNFTLKIRSTKLEDSAMYFCASSLYEQYFGPGTRLTVT.